This TCR beta chain was profiled in a study of CD8 T cells in acute hepatitis C reinfection (dated by TCRdb to about 2021). As for the study more broadly: The study profiled the TCRbeta repertoire of CD8+ T cells specific for the HCV NS3-1073 epitope during acute infection and after viral clearance. Paired acute and follow-up samples were contributed by four spontaneous resolvers. Broader findings and caveats from the paper: Around 14 public clonotypes were found regardless of outcome; one public clonotype used V04-02/J02-02. TRBV04 and TRBV06 gene families were preferentially used in all groups, and this usage was not explained by overrepresentation in the naive pool. Because bulk sequencing covered only the TCRbeta chain, the alphabeta pairing of the public clonotypes could not be determined. High diversity was observed in NS3-1073 specific repertoires, and no significant differences in diversity were found between acute resolver, follow-up resolver and acute chronic samples. It was rare for CDR3 sequences to be shared with other epitopes, and exact matching may have been limited by differing sequencing approaches. No follow-up repertoires were available for chronically infected subjects, since NS3-1073 specific cells were too rare to be sorted.

Explained via the paper, the time point label denotes: naive CD8 control sorted from an acute-time-point sample. Enrolled in the Montreal Hepatitis C Cohort (HEPCO) in Canada, the donors were people who inject drugs, and these donors were followed every 3 months. Acute primary HCV infection was defined as a positive HCV RNA or antibody test after a negative test within the previous 24 weeks. CD3, CD8 and CD45RO antibodies were used for surface staining, and dead cells were excluded with an aqua fixable dye. The cohort also included roughly six subjects who developed chronic infection, defined as HCV RNA positivity at 24 weeks. Once thawed from cryostorage, peripheral blood mononuclear cells underwent negative selection via the MACS CD8+ T cell Isolation Kit to obtain CD8+ T cells. A BD FACSAria II cell sorter was used for cell sorting. V loses 2 bases of germline sequence and J loses 2 bases, and the interval between the two ends is 11 bases. Taken from the germline V gene, the CDR1 and CDR2 loops are SGHVS and FQNEAQ. Including cysteine and phenylalanine, the CDR3 has 15 amino acids. Here the CDR3 DNA is all that survives: 45 bases in frame from base 1.

Genomic DNA was extracted from the FACS-sorted cells, and the TCRbeta chains were sequenced by the commercial immunoSEQ service. Regarding the original processing steps: Repertoire data were analyzed with ImmunoSEQ Analyzer software v3.0 and R v3.5.1. Only productive rearrangements were analyzed, as sequences containing stop codons or out-of-frame rearrangements were removed. The sequencing provider supplied the metrics for Simpson diversity, Shannon entropy, CDR3 length and nucleotide addition. Based on frequency, clonotypes were placed into dominant, sub-dominant, low or lowest abundance groups, and clonotypes under 0.1% were left out of most analyses. Any CDR3 amino acid clonotype present in at least two subjects at a cumulative frequency of at least 0.5% was labeled public. Drawn from immuneACCESS, this table holds only the in-frame rearrangements with V and J called that TCRdb kept. Clones are partly lost; checked studies trace under half to an unresolved V gene and leave the rest unexplained. From that table come the V and J calls and clone size; the DNA was used to work out D and trimming. Present in this sample are some 38,000 clones, about 87% of which were seen just once. Less than 0.6% of the sample is held by the ten biggest clonotypes.

As for this clone: What antigen it recognizes has not been identified. No base-level quality is on record; no much larger clone is a single base apart.

Material for sequencing was naive CD8+ T cells from PBMCs. The cell subset or site label on this specimen signifies: sorted total naive CD45RO-negative CD8+ T cells. The chain is made from TRBV7-8 and TRBJ2-3; the D gene is possibly TRBD2, with 6 bases matching. This clonotype originated in a man aged 25 to 40 with chronic hepatitis C. This receptor has the CDR3 CASSLLAGYTDTQYF. The sequenced DNA is TGTGCCAGCAGCTTACTTGCGGGGTACACAGATACGCAGTATTTT.